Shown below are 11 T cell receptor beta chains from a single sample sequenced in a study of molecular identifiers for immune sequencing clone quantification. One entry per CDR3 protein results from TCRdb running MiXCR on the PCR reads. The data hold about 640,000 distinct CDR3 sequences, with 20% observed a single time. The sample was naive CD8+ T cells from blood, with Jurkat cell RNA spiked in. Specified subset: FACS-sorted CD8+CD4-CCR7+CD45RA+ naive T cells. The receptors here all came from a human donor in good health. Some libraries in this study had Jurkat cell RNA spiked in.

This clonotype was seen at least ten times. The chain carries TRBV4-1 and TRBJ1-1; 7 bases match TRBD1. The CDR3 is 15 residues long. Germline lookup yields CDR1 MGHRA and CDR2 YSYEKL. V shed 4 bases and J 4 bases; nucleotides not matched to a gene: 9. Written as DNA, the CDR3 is TGCGCCAGCAGCCGATTATGGGACAGAGTCACTGAAGCTTTCTTT. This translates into CASSRLWDRVTEAFF.

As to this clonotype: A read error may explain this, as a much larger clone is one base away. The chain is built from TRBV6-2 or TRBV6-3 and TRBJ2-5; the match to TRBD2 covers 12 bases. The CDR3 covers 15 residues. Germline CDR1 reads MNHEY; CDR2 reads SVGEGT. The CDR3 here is CASRLAGGPLEAQYF. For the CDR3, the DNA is TGTGCCAGCAGGCTAGCGGGGGGGCCCTTAGAGGCCCAGTACTTC.

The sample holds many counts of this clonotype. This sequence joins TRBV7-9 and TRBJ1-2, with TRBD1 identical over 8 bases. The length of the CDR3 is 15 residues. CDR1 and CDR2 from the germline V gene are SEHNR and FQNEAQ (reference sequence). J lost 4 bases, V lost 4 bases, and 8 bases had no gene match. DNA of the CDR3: TGTGCCAGCAGCTACTTGGACAGGGACAGCTATGGCTACACCTTC. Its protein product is CASSYLDRDSYGYTF.

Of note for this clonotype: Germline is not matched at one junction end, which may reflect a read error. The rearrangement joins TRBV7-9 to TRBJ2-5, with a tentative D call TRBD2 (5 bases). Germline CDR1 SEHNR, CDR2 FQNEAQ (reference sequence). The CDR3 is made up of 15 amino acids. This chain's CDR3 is CASSPTRAPQETQCF. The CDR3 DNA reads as TGTGCCAGCAGCCCAACTAGGGCCCCCCAAGAGACCCAGTGCTTC.

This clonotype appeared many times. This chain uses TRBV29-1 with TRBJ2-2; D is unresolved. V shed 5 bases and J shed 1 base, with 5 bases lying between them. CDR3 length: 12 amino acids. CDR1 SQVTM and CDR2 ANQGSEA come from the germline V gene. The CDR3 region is CSVPMNTGELFF. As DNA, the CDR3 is TGCAGCGTTCCTATGAACACCGGGGAGCTGTTTTTT.

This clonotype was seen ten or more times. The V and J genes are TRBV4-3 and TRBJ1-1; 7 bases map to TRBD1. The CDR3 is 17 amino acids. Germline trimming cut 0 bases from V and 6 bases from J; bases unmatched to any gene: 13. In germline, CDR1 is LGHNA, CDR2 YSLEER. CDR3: CASSQEGDWAGGPEAFF. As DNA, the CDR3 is TGCGCCAGCAGCCAAGAGGGGGATTGGGCAGGGGGACCTGAAGCTTTCTTT.

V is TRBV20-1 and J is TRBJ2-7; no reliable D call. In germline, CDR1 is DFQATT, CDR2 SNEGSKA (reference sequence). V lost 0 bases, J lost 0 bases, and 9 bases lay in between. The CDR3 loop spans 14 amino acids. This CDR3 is CSARDLVSSYEQYF. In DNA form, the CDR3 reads TGCAGTGCTAGAGATTTAGTGAGCTCCTACGAGCAGTACTTC.

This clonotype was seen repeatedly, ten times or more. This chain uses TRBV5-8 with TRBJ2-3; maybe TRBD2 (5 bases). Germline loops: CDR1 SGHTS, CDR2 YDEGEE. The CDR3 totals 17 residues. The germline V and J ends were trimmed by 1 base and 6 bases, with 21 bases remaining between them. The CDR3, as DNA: TGTGCCAGCAGCTTGAGGTACCACGCCGGGGTTGGGGATACGCAGTATTTT. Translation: CASSLRYHAGVGDTQYF.

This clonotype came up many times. The CDR3 DNA reads TGCGCCAGCAGTGACCCTGGGGCCAACGTCCTGACTTTC. Its translation: CASSDPGANVLTF. The gene calls are TRBV10-2 and TRBJ2-6; D remains ambiguous. V shed 3 bases and J shed 2 bases, with 2 bases lying between them. The CDR3 covers 13 residues. Germline V lookup: CDR1 WSHSY, CDR2 SAAADI.

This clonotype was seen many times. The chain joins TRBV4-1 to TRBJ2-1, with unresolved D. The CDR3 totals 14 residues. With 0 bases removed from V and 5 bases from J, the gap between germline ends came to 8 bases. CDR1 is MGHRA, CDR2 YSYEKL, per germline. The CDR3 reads CASSQDRADNEQFF. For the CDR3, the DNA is TGCGCCAGCAGCCAAGATCGGGCAGACAATGAGCAGTTCTTC.

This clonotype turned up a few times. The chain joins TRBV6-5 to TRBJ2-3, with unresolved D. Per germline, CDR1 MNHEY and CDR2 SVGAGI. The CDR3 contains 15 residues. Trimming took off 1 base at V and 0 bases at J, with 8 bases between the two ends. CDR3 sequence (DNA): TGTGCCAGCAGTTACTTTTCGGGCAGCACAGATACGCAGTATTTT. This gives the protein CASSYFSGSTDTQYF.